This T cell receptor beta chain was captured in a study of T cell responses to AZD1222 COVID-19 vaccine. Findings and limits, study-wide: Reportedly, nearly half the spike-specific TCRs target unmutated variant regions.

TCRdb's table, derived via immunoSEQ multiplex PCR, lists solely in-frame clones and lacks some. The sample has around 140,000 clones, around 90% seen once; the top ten hold roughly 5.4%. Comments on this clone: The target antigen is unknown.

V was pared by 0 bases and J by 6 bases, with 14 bases between. Germline V gives CDR1 MNHEY, CDR2 SVGAGI. The length of the CDR3 is 16 residues. The rearrangement uses TRBV6-5 and TRBJ2-2, with D possibly TRBD2 on 6 matching bases. This TCR derives from an adult who received the MenACWY meningococcal vaccine as a control. Sequencing was performed on peripheral blood, taken 28 days after the second dose of the MenACWY control vaccine. CDR3 nucleotide sequence: TGTGCCAGCAGTTACTCAGTAGACTCGGGGGCCGGGGAGCTGTTTTTT. It codes for CASSYSVDSGAGELFF.